This record covers a single TCR beta chain. Its antigen is not known. Trimming cost V 5 bases and J 4 bases, with 15 bases left between them. There are 15 residues in the CDR3. Germline V gene data show CDR1 as LGHDT and CDR2 as YNNKEL (reference sequence). This entry comes from a study of T-cell memory formation after mild COVID-19. General study points: Second-wave clones with a day 37 peak had unconfirmed SARS-CoV-2 specificity.

TCR alpha and TCR beta cDNA libraries with sample barcodes and UMIs came from 5'RACE using constant-segment primers. In TCRdb, the 5' RACE reads were re-called with MiXCR into one record per CDR3 protein. Among under 70,000 distinct CDR3 sequences listed, approximately 9% were seen once. The material sequenced was PBMCs or a T cell subset sorted from them (not recorded which). The clonotype comes from a man aged 18 to 29 who had mild COVID-19 (a few samples of this study predate the infection). Cell type and time point are not known. The chain uses TRBV3-1 and TRBJ2-1; D possibly corresponds to TRBD1 (5 bases). For the CDR3, the DNA is TGTGCCAGCAGCAAAAGGGCCGACAGTTACAATGAGCAGTTCTTC. Translating gives CASSKRADSYNEQFF.